The rows below give T cell receptor beta chains drawn from one sample of a study of blood T cell repertoires in COVID-19. Profiled with immunoSEQ multiplex PCR; TCRdb holds only in-frame clones, not every one. The data contain 56,000 or so clones, around 92% of them singletons. The sequenced sample consisted of peripheral blood. The receptors were sampled from a human donor in a cohort sampled during active COVID-19. Each CDR3 is given with its conserved first and last residue. Fields, in order: D gene, clone size, J gene, V gene, CDR3 protein, CDR3 DNA. A D gene is named only where the DNA matches it firmly. The listing skips clone size in some rows; elsewhere it reads once, few, many or a size class.

TRBD1,once,TRBJ1-6,TRBV3-1/TRBV3-2,CASSLRTGTNSPLHF,TGTGCCAGCAGCCTTAGGACAGGGACTAATTCACCCCTCCACTTT
.,.,TRBJ1-4,TRBV3-1/TRBV3-2,CASSHRTVTNEKLFF,TGTGCCAGCAGCCACCGGACAGTCACTAATGAAAAACTGTTTTTT
TRBD1,.,TRBJ2-7,TRBV27,CASSGTGYIYEQYF,TGTGCCAGCAGCGGGACAGGGTATATCTACGAGCAGTACTTC
.,.,TRBJ1-1,TRBV2,CASSEGRYGPMNTEAFF,TGTGCCAGCAGTGAAGGGAGGTATGGACCCATGAACACTGAAGCTTTCTTT
.,.,TRBJ2-7,TRBV5-1,CASSPPAVSSYEQYF,TGCGCCAGCAGCCCCCCAGCGGTGAGCTCCTACGAGCAGTACTTC
TRBD2,.,TRBJ2-5,TRBV6-2/TRBV6-3,CASSTPGLAQETQYF,TGTGCCAGCAGTACGCCGGGACTAGCGCAGGAGACCCAGTACTTC
.,.,TRBJ2-6,TRBV7-9,CASSLRGAYSSGANVLTF,TGTGCCAGCAGCTTACGGGGGGCGTACAGCTCTGGGGCCAACGTCCTGACTTTC
.,.,TRBJ1-5,TRBV19,CASSPQGNQPQHF,TGTGCCAGTAGTCCACAGGGTAATCAGCCCCAGCATTTT
TRBD1,.,TRBJ1-1,TRBV5-1,CASSLRDRGLIGTEAFF,TGCGCCAGCAGCTTGAGGGACAGGGGGCTGATTGGCACTGAAGCTTTCTTT
.,.,TRBJ2-7,TRBV5-1,CASSLAAGDSYEQYF,TGCGCCAGCAGCTTGGCGGCGGGTGACTCCTACGAGCAGTACTTC
TRBD1,.,TRBJ1-1,TRBV10-3,CAISESETGSTEAFF,TGTGCCATCAGTGAGTCGGAGACAGGGTCCACTGAAGCTTTCTTT
TRBD2,.,TRBJ2-5,TRBV29-1,CSVTTGGETQYF,TGCAGCGTTACCACGGGGGGGGAGACCCAGTACTTC
.,.,TRBJ1-4,TRBV5-1,CASSLDSNEKLFF,TGCGCCAGCAGCTTGGACAGCAATGAAAAACTGTTTTTT
TRBD1,.,TRBJ2-7,TRBV19,CATRGSSYYEQYF,TGTGCCACCAGGGGGTCTTCTTACTACGAGCAGTACTTC
.,.,TRBJ2-1,TRBV30,CAASEQFF,TGTGCCGCGAGTGAGCAGTTCTTC
.,.,TRBJ1-1,TRBV11-2,CASTLGQMNTEAFF,TGTGCCAGCACTTTAGGACAGATGAACACTGAAGCTTTCTTT
.,.,TRBJ2-7,TRBV18,CASSPDSASYEQYF,TGTGCCAGCTCACCAGACAGTGCATCCTACGAGCAGTACTTC
.,few,TRBJ2-2,TRBV15,CATRRGTTNTGELFF,TGTGCCACCAGGCGAGGTACCACGAACACCGGGGAGCTGTTTTTT
.,.,TRBJ1-5,TRBV5-6,CASSLRGFKYQPQHF,TGTGCCAGCAGCTTGCGGGGGTTTAAGTATCAGCCCCAGCATTTT
.,.,TRBJ1-2,TRBV4-1,CASSQEGGGPHPIYGYTF,TGCGCCAGCAGCCAAGAGGGGGGGGGCCCCCATCCCATCTATGGCTACACCTTC
TRBD1,.,TRBJ2-7,TRBV18,CASSQGQAYEQYF,TGTGCCAGCTCCCAAGGACAGGCCTACGAGCAGTACTTC
.,.,TRBJ1-5,TRBV6-5,CASSYSDSTRQPQHF,TGTGCCAGCAGTTACTCGGACAGTACTCGTCAGCCCCAGCATTTT
.,.,TRBJ2-1,TRBV3-1/TRBV3-2,CASSQVRGSEQFF,TGTGCCAGCAGCCAAGTTCGGGGGAGTGAGCAGTTCTTC
TRBD1,.,TRBJ1-1,TRBV6-2/TRBV6-3,CASSFPHKTGDTEAFF,TGTGCCAGCAGTTTCCCGCACAAAACAGGGGACACTGAAGCTTTCTTT
.,.,TRBJ1-6,TRBV7-2,CASSFSSREPSYNSPLHF,TGTGCCAGCAGCTTTAGTAGCAGAGAGCCTTCCTATAATTCACCCCTCCACTTT
TRBD1,once,TRBJ1-2,TRBV15,CATSRRGLGTADGYTF,TGTGCCACCAGCAGACGCGGCCTTGGGACAGCGGATGGCTACACCTTC
TRBD1,few,TRBJ1-5,TRBV20-1,CSASRQGVLEGQPQHF,TGCAGTGCTAGTCGCCAGGGGGTTTTAGAGGGCCAGCCCCAGCATTTT
TRBD2,.,TRBJ2-3,TRBV2,CASRTSGGSDTQYF,TGTGCCAGCCGGACTAGCGGGGGGTCGGATACGCAGTATTTT
TRBD1,.,TRBJ2-3,TRBV4-3,CASSPLDRAVDTQYF,TGCGCCAGCAGCCCGTTGGACAGGGCGGTGGATACGCAGTATTTT
.,.,TRBJ2-7,TRBV10-3,CAISESQVPYEQYF,TGTGCCATCAGTGAGTCTCAGGTGCCCTACGAGCAGTACTTC
.,.,TRBJ2-3,TRBV27,CASTLGGGFSDTQYF,TGTGCCAGCACCCTAGGGGGGGGGTTTTCAGATACGCAGTATTTT
.,.,TRBJ2-3,TRBV30,CAWTVSYTQYF,TGTGCCTGGACGGTATCATATACGCAGTATTTT
TRBD2,.,TRBJ2-7,TRBV14,CASSQVGTSGGPTYEQYF,TGTGCCAGCAGCCAAGTCGGGACTAGCGGGGGACCCACCTACGAGCAGTACTTC
.,.,TRBJ2-3,TRBV6-1,CASSEIFRDTQYF,TGTGCCAGCAGTGAAATTTTCAGGGATACGCAGTATTTT
.,.,TRBJ2-3,TRBV21-1,CASGGTQYF,TGTGCCAGCGGAGGGACGCAGTATTTT
TRBD2,.,TRBJ2-2,TRBV11-2,CASSLRLAGGNSTGELFF,TGTGCCAGCAGCTTACGACTAGCGGGGGGTAACTCCACCGGGGAGCTGTTTTTT
TRBD2,.,TRBJ2-7,TRBV3-1/TRBV3-2,CASSKQAGGRSYEQYF,TGTGCCAGCAGCAAGCAAGCGGGGGGGCGATCCTACGAGCAGTACTTC
.,.,TRBJ1-1,TRBV19,CASLHRRGRNTEAFF,TGTGCCAGCCTCCATAGGAGGGGCAGGAACACTGAAGCTTTCTTT
.,.,TRBJ1-1,TRBV5-1,CASSLEGRNTEAFF,TGCGCCAGCAGCTTGGAAGGGAGGAACACTGAAGCTTTCTTT
.,once,TRBJ2-2,TRBV7-2,CASSFRAGELFF,TGTGCCAGCAGCTTTCGCGCCGGGGAGCTGTTTTTT
TRBD1,.,TRBJ2-7,TRBV11-2,CASSSIRQGQGVSSYEQYF,TGTGCCAGCAGCTCCATCCGACAGGGGCAAGGGGTTAGCTCCTACGAGCAGTACTTC
TRBD1,.,TRBJ2-1,TRBV6-2/TRBV6-3,CASSYRRTGVDEQFF,TGTGCCAGCAGTTACAGGCGGACAGGGGTGGATGAGCAGTTCTTC
.,.,TRBJ1-3,TRBV28,CASRSDSSGNTIYF,TGTGCCAGCAGATCGGACAGCTCTGGAAACACCATATATTTT
TRBD1,.,TRBJ2-3,TRBV4-1,CASSHSIRDRGKGDTQYF,TGCGCCAGCAGCCACTCAATTCGGGACAGGGGAAAGGGAGATACGCAGTATTTT
.,.,TRBJ1-6,TRBV5-5,CASSLEAGWSPLHF,TGTGCCAGCAGCTTGGAGGCAGGGTGGTCACCCCTCCACTTT
.,.,TRBJ1-3,TRBV9,CASSVELGRPGNTIYF,TGTGCCAGCAGCGTAGAGTTGGGGAGACCCGGAAACACCATATATTTT
TRBD2,.,TRBJ2-5,TRBV5-1,CASREPGLATSETQYF,TGCGCCAGCAGAGAACCGGGACTAGCGACATCGGAGACCCAGTACTTC
.,.,TRBJ2-2,TRBV11-2,CASSHRVGGELFF,TGTGCCAGCAGCCACCGGGTTGGAGGGGAGCTGTTTTTT
.,.,TRBJ2-3,TRBV27,CASSSVSLDTDTQYF,TGTGCCAGCTCTAGCGTCTCCCTAGACACAGATACGCAGTATTTT
TRBD2,.,TRBJ2-3,TRBV11-3,CASPAGAADTQYF,TGTGCCAGCCCAGCGGGGGCCGCAGATACGCAGTATTTT